These 30 T cell receptor beta chains were all obtained from the same sample, sequenced in a study of T-cell memory formation after mild COVID-19. MiXCR, applied by TCRdb to the 5' RACE reads, yields one record per CDR3 protein. The table includes hundreds of thousands of distinct CDR3 sequences, under 20% detected once. Sequencing was done on a sample of PBMCs or a T cell subset sorted from them (not recorded which). The receptors derive from a young man who had mild COVID-19 (a few samples of this study predate the infection). Cell type and time point are not known.

The genes are TRBV20-1 and TRBJ1-4; 7 positions agree with TRBD1. V shed 6 bases and J 8 bases; nucleotides not matched to a gene: 18. Germline lookup yields CDR1 DFQATT and CDR2 SNEGSKA (reference sequence). This CDR3 has 16 residues. CDR3 sequence: CSAKGGYPGGTEKLFF. CDR3 nucleotides: TGCAGTGCAAAGGGGGGCTACCCAGGGGGGACCGAAAAACTGTTTTTT.

Only a few counts were recorded for this clonotype. The rearrangement links TRBV11-2 to TRBJ1-1, with a weak D call TRBD1 (5 bases). The CDR3 runs 14 residues. Trimming removed 0 bases at V and 4 bases at J, with 9 bases between. Germline CDR1 reads SGHAT; CDR2 reads FQNNGV. The CDR3 DNA is TGTGCCAGCAGCTTAGAAGGGGCCTTCACTGAAGCTTTCTTT. Protein: CASSLEGAFTEAFF. The complete variable domain, with remaining parts taken from reference TRBV11-2 and TRBJ1-1, reads EAGVAQSPRYKIIEKRQSVAFWCNPISGHATLYWYQQILGQGPKLLIQFQNNGVVDDSQLPKDRFSAERLKGVDSTLKIQPAKLEDSAVYLCASSLEGAFTEAFFGQGTRLTVV.

The sample holds a few counts of this clonotype. V gene TRBV5-4 combines with J gene TRBJ2-7; perhaps TRBD2 as D (5 bases). The CDR3 extends over 13 amino acids. V shed 0 bases and J shed 4 bases, with 8 bases lying between them. CDR1 SGHNT and CDR2 YYREEE come from the germline V gene (reference sequence). In nucleotides, the CDR3 is TGTGCCAGCAGCTTGGACGGGATATACGAGCAGTACGTC. Translation: CASSLDGIYEQYV.

This chain connects TRBV7-2 to TRBJ2-5; 8 positions agree with TRBD2. The junction had 7 bases not matched to a gene; V was cut back by 6 bases and J by 7 bases. This CDR3 is 13 amino acids long. CDR1 and CDR2 from the germline V gene are SGHTA and FQGNSA. In nucleotides, the CDR3 is TGTGCCAGCAGAGCCGCCGGGGGGGGGACCCAGTACTTC. This codes for CASRAAGGGTQYF. Using reference TRBV7-2 and TRBJ2-5 for the parts outside the CDR3, the full variable domain is GAGVSQSPSNKVTEKGKDVELRCDPISGHTALYWYRQSLGQGLEFLIYFQGNSAPDKSGLPSDRFSAERTGGSVSTLTIQRTQQEDSAVYLCASRAAGGGTQYFGPGTRLLVL.

This clonotype occurred a few times. The chain links TRBV12-3 or TRBV12-4 to TRBJ1-6; weak D call: TRBD1 (5 bases). The CDR3 is 16 residues long. Between the trimmed V and J ends, which lost 3 bases and 0 bases, there was a span of 9 bases. The CDR3 reads CASSFGQSSYNSPLHF. The CDR3 nucleotides read TGTGCCAGCAGTTTTGGACAAAGCTCCTATAATTCACCCCTCCACTTT.

The rearrangement joins TRBV7-2 to TRBJ1-4; unclear D gene. Trimming removed 3 bases at V and 5 bases at J, with 10 bases between. Germline CDR1 reads SGHTA; CDR2 reads FQGNSA. The CDR3 sequence is 14 residues long. CDR3 sequence: CASSLDGINEKLFF. The CDR3 DNA sequence: TGTGCCAGCAGCTTGGACGGCATAAATGAAAAACTGTTTTTT.

The genes are TRBV2 and TRBJ2-7, with TRBD2 matching 8 bases. CDR3 length equals 14 residues. V shed 6 bases, J shed 4 bases, and the junction held 8 bases outside the gene matches. In germline, CDR1 is SNHLY, CDR2 FYNNEI. This chain's CDR3 is CASSPGGGLYEQYF. DNA for the CDR3: TGTGCCAGCAGCCCCGGGGGGGGTCTTTACGAGCAGTACTTC.

This clonotype was observed a handful of times. This chain connects TRBV20-1 to TRBJ2-2; 14 positions agree with TRBD2. The CDR3 is 16 amino acids. Germline CDR1 is DFQATT and CDR2 is SNEGSKA (reference sequence). With 6 bases clipped from V and 3 bases from J, the junction kept 6 bases outside the gene matches. The CDR3 DNA reads TGCAGTGCCTCCGGGACTAGCGGGAGCCACACCGGGGAGCTGTTTTTT. It is translated as CSASGTSGSHTGELFF.

The chain is built from TRBV28 and TRBJ2-7, with D perhaps matching TRBD2 (7 bases). The V gene's germline CDR1 is MDHEN and CDR2 SYDVKM. The CDR3 runs to 15 residues. Trimming took off 6 bases at V and 0 bases at J, with 15 bases between the two ends. CDR3 residues: CASSQGGASSYEQYV. CDR3 sequence (DNA): TGTGCCAGCAGCCAAGGGGGGGCGAGCTCCTACGAGCAGTACGTC.

The V call is TRBV5-1, the J call TRBJ2-1; D perhaps matches TRBD2 (6 bases). CDR1 is SGHRS, CDR2 YFSETQ, per germline. The V end lost 5 bases, the J end lost 2 bases, and 14 bases lay between the germline ends. The CDR3 length is 15 residues. As DNA, the CDR3 is TGCGCCAGCAGGCGGGGTTCCAGACCCTACAATGAGCAGTTCTTC. This sequence encodes CASRRGSRPYNEQFF.

This clonotype turned up a few times. The chain is built from TRBV6-5 and TRBJ1-1; possible D gene TRBD1, 6 bases. V was clipped by 7 bases and J by 7 bases, with 16 bases between them. In germline, CDR1 is MNHEY, CDR2 SVGAGI. The CDR3 extends over 13 amino acids. The CDR3 sequence: CASTRFLDSEAFF. CDR3 in DNA: TGTGCCAGCACCCGCTTTCTGGACAGTGAAGCTTTCTTT.

This chain links TRBV4-2 with TRBJ2-3, with TRBD1 identical over 10 bases. CDR3 size: 16 residues. J was trimmed by 4 bases and V by 2 bases; bases with no gene match: 6. Germline values: CDR1 LGHNA, CDR2 YNFKEQ. The CDR3 sequence: CASSQRGQGRADTQYF. The CDR3 DNA follows: TGTGCCAGCAGCCAAAGGGGACAGGGGAGGGCAGATACGCAGTATTTT.

At least ten counts were recorded for this clonotype. CDR3 bases: TGTGCCAGCAGTGCCAGGGCTTTGGGCACTGAAGCTTTCTTT. Translation gives CASSARALGTEAFF. The chain carries TRBV12-3 or TRBV12-4 and TRBJ1-1; possibly TRBD1 for D (5 bases). This CDR3 is 14 amino acids long. V lost 5 bases, J lost 4 bases, and 14 bases lay in between.

The chain combines TRBV7-9 with TRBJ1-2; D ambiguous. The CDR3 has 18 amino acids. Germline V gene lookup returns CDR1 SEHNR and CDR2 FQNEAQ (reference sequence). With 6 bases removed from V and 6 bases from J, the gap between germline ends came to 29 bases. CDR3 in amino acids: CASRLLTYAGSVVDGYTF. The CDR3, as DNA: TGTGCCAGCAGACTATTGACCTACGCCGGATCGGTTGTGGATGGCTACACCTTC. Looking up the rest from reference TRBV7-9 and TRBJ1-2 gives the full variable domain: DTGVSQNPRHKITKRGQNVTFRCDPISEHNRLYWYRQTLGQGPEFLTYFQNEAQLEKSRLLSDRFSAERPKGSFSTLEIQRTEQGDSAMYLCASRLLTYAGSVVDGYTFGSGTRLTVV.

This clonotype was counted only a few times. V usage is TRBV10-3 and J usage is TRBJ2-1, with TRBD2 matching 9 bases. The germline V gene has CDR1 ENHRY and CDR2 SYGVKD. The CDR3 contains 17 residues. V lost 10 bases and J lost 7; bases outside the gene matches: 20. The CDR3 DNA reads as TGTGCCACAGGGGCTAAAATAGCGGGGGCCACAACGAATGAGCAGTTCTTC. It encodes CATGAKIAGATTNEQFF.

This clonotype was seen a handful of times. The chain uses TRBV12-3 or TRBV12-4 and TRBJ2-2; D possibly matches TRBD1 or TRBD2 (5 bases each). V was cut by 3 bases and J by 0 bases, with 11 bases left in between. This CDR3 is built from 16 residues. The CDR3: CASSFRGSANTGELFF. The CDR3 DNA reads as TGTGCCAGCAGTTTCCGGGGCAGCGCGAACACCGGGGAGCTGTTTTTT.

J is TRBJ1-2 and V is TRBV7-2, with D possibly being TRBD1 (6 bases). V was trimmed by 4 bases and J by 3 bases, leaving 18 bases between them. The CDR3 is 16 amino acids. Germline V gives CDR1 SGHTA, CDR2 FQGNSA. CDR3 residues: CASSSFSGGLDYGYTF. CDR3 nucleotide sequence: TGTGCCAGCAGCTCCTTCAGCGGGGGGCTCGACTATGGCTACACCTTC.

This clonotype has more than one count but fewer than ten. V gene TRBV7-9 combines with J gene TRBJ2-3, with D possibly matching TRBD1 (5 bases). CDR1 is SEHNR, CDR2 FQNEAQ, per germline (reference sequence). Between the trimmed V and J ends, which lost 9 bases and 4 bases, there was a span of 11 bases. The CDR3 is made up of 12 amino acids. CDR3 DNA: TGTGCCAGGCAGGGTTCCTCAGATACGCAGTATTTT. Translation: CARQGSSDTQYF.

This chain links TRBV5-6 with TRBJ2-5, with D perhaps assigned TRBD1 or TRBD2 (5 bases each). Trimming took 4 bases from V and 5 from J, leaving 18 bases between them. Looked up from germline, CDR1 is SGHDT and CDR2 is YYEEEE. The CDR3 contains 15 residues. CDR3 nucleotide sequence: TGTGCCAGCAGCCGTTGGGGGAAAAGACTGGAGACCCAGTACTTC. Translating it yields CASSRWGKRLETQYF.

This clonotype has just a few counts. The CDR3 bases are TGTGCCTGGGCGACAGGGTTGGACACTGAAGCTTTCTTT. Protein sequence: CAWATGLDTEAFF. V gene TRBV30 combines with J gene TRBJ1-1; the match to TRBD1 covers 7 bases. The CDR3 loop spans 13 amino acids. Germline trimming cut 5 bases from V and 3 bases from J; bases unmatched to any gene: 6. Germline lookup yields CDR1 GTSNPN and CDR2 SVGIG (reference sequence).

The chain uses TRBV4-3 and TRBJ1-2, with TRBD1 as a possible D gene (6 bases). The CDR3 totals 18 residues. Trimming shortened V by 3 bases and J by 0 bases, and 20 bases separated the two germline ends. Looked up from germline, CDR1 is LGHNA and CDR2 is YSLEER. CDR3 in amino acids: CASSQSGRGRPPNYGYTF. CDR3 DNA sequence: TGCGCCAGCAGCCAGAGCGGCAGGGGTCGCCCACCTAACTATGGCTACACCTTC.

V usage is TRBV9 and J usage is TRBJ1-1; D ambiguous. Trimming cost V 3 bases and J 0 bases, with 12 bases left between them. The germline V gene encodes CDR1 SGDLS and CDR2 YYNGEE. CDR3 size: 15 residues. The CDR3 DNA sequence: TGTGCCAGCAGCGCGTACGTGGATATGAACACTGAAGCTTTCTTT. Residues: CASSAYVDMNTEAFF.

The chain links TRBV20-1 to TRBJ1-1; no firm D call. CDR1 DFQATT and CDR2 SNEGSKA come from the germline V gene (reference sequence). The CDR3 consists of 14 residues. Between the trimmed V and J ends, which lost 0 bases and 1 base, there was a span of 9 bases. The CDR3 nucleotides read TGCAGTGCTAGAGATCTCAGTAGGAACACTGAAGCTTTCTTT. Amino acids: CSARDLSRNTEAFF.

In DNA, the CDR3 is TGCGCCAGCACCGTGGGGGACGGTACTAACTATGGCTACACCTTC. Protein product: CASTVGDGTNYGYTF. This sequence joins TRBV5-1 and TRBJ1-2; perhaps TRBD1 as D (5 bases). This CDR3 has 15 amino acids. V was clipped by 6 bases and J by 0 bases, with 15 bases between them. The V gene's germline CDR1 is SGHRS and CDR2 YFSETQ.

The rearrangement uses TRBV3-1 and TRBJ2-7, with D tentatively TRBD2 (6 bases). The CDR3 has 14 residues. The germline gives CDR1 LGHDT, CDR2 YNNKEL (reference sequence). Trimming stripped 1 base from V and 3 bases from J, with 10 bases between. The CDR3 region has the DNA TGTGCCAGCAGCCAAGGACTAGTGGGCTACGAGCAGTACGTC. Translated, it gives CASSQGLVGYEQYV.

This clonotype was recorded at least ten times. This chain connects TRBV4-3 to TRBJ1-2, with D possibly TRBD1 on 6 matching bases. Trimming took off 1 base at V and 5 bases at J, with 8 bases between the two ends. The germline V gene encodes CDR1 LGHNA and CDR2 YSLEER. This CDR3 is 13 amino acids long. CDR3 protein: CASSQGGGYGYTF. In DNA, the CDR3 is TGCGCCAGCAGCCAAGGAGGGGGTTATGGCTACACCTTC.

The chain has TRBV29-1 and TRBJ1-2; D is unclear. The length of the CDR3 is 16 residues. The V gene's germline CDR1 is SQVTM and CDR2 ANQGSEA. The V gene lost 1 base and the J gene lost 0 bases, with 15 bases spanning the gap. The CDR3 here is CSVEVRQSPANYGYTF. The CDR3 DNA sequence: TGCAGCGTTGAAGTCCGGCAGTCCCCTGCTAACTATGGCTACACCTTC.

This clonotype was seen a handful of times. The chain combines TRBV9 with TRBJ1-2; TRBD1 is a possible D gene (5 bases). The CDR3 consists of 15 residues. Looked up from germline, CDR1 is SGDLS and CDR2 is YYNGEE. Trimming shortened V by 0 bases and J by 4 bases, and 13 bases separated the two germline ends. The CDR3 region is CASSVGDPRGYGYTF. The CDR3 region has the DNA TGTGCCAGCAGCGTAGGGGACCCTAGGGGCTATGGCTACACCTTC.

V and J are TRBV29-1 and TRBJ2-7; maybe TRBD2 (6 bases). Germline loops: CDR1 SQVTM, CDR2 ANQGSEA. The V and J ends lost 1 base and 5 bases respectively, with 18 bases between them. The CDR3 has 15 amino acids. CDR3 amino acids: CSVEGWGTGENEQYF. The CDR3 DNA reads as TGCAGCGTTGAAGGATGGGGGACTGGGGAAAACGAGCAGTACTTC.

The chain recombines TRBV30 with TRBJ2-6; no reliable D call. The length of the CDR3 is 16 residues. Trimming cost V 3 bases and J 0 bases, with 12 bases left between them. From germline, CDR1 is GTSNPN and CDR2 SVGIG (reference sequence). DNA for the CDR3: TGTGCCTGGAGCCATGGATCAAGCTCTGGGGCCAACGTCCTGACTTTC. It translates to CAWSHGSSSGANVLTF.